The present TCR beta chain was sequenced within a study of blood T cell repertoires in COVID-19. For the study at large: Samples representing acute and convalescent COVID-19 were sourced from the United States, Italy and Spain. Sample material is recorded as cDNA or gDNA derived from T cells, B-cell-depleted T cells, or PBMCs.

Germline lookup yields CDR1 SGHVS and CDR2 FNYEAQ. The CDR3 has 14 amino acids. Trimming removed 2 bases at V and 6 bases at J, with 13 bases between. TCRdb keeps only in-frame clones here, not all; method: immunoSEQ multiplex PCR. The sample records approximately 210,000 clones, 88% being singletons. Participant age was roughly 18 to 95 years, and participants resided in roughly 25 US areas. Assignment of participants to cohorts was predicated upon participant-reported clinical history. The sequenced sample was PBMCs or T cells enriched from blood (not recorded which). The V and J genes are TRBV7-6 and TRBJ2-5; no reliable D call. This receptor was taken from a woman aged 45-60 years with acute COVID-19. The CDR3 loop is CASSLSVAAKTQYF. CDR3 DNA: TGTGCCAGCAGCTTATCAGTGGCGGCGAAGACCCAGTACTTC. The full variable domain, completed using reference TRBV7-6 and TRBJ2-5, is GAGVSQSPRYKVTKRGQDVALRCDPISGHVSLYWYRQALGQGPEFLTYFNYEAQQDKSGLPNDRFSAERPEGSISTLTIQRTEQRDSAMYRCASSLSVAAKTQYFGPGTRLLVL.